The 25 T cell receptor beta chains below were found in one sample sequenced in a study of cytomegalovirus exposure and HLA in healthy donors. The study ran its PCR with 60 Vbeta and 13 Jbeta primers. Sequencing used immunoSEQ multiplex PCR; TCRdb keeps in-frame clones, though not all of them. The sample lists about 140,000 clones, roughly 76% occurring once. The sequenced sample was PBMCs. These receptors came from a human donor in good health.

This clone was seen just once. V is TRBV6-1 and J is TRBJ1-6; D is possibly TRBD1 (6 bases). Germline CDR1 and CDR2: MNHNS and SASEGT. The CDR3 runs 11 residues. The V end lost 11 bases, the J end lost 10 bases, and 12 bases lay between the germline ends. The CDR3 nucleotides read TGTGCCGCAGGGGCGGTATCACCCCTCCACTTT. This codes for CAAGAVSPLHF.

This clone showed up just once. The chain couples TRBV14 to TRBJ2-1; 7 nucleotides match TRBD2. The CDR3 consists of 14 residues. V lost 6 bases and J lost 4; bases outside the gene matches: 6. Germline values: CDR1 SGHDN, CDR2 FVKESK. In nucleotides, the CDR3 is TGTGCCAGCAGTTCTCTGGGGGGGTACAATGAGCAGTTCTTC. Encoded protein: CASSSLGGYNEQFF.

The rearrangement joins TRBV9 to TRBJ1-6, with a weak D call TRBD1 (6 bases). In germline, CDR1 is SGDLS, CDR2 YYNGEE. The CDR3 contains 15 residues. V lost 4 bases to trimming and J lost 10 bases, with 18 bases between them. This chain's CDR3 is CASSLNWDKGSPLHF. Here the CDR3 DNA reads TGTGCCAGCAGCCTTAACTGGGACAAAGGATCACCCCTCCACTTT.

CDR3 loop: CASSYSGGSGNTEAFF. DNA of the CDR3: TGTGCCAGCAGTTACTCGGGGGGTTCAGGCAACACTGAAGCTTTCTTT. The V and J genes are TRBV6-5 and TRBJ1-1, with D possibly TRBD1 on 5 matching bases. Trimming took 0 bases from V and 2 from J, leaving 13 bases between them. CDR1 and CDR2 (germline): MNHEY, SVGAGI. CDR3 size: 16 residues.

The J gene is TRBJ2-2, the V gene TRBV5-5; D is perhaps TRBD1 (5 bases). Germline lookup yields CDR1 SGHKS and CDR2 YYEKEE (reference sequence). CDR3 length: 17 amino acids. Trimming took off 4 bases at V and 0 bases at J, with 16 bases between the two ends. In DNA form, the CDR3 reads TGTGCCAGCAGCATCCGAGACAGCCGTACGAACACCGGGGAGCTGTTTTTT. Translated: CASSIRDSRTNTGELFF.

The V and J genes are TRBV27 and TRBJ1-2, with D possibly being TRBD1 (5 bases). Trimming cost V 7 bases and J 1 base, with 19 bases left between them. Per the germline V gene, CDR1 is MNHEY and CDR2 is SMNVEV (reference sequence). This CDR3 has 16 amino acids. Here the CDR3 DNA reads TGTGCCAGCACCAAACTCTTGGGCAGGGATAACTATGGCTACACCTTC. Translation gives CASTKLLGRDNYGYTF.

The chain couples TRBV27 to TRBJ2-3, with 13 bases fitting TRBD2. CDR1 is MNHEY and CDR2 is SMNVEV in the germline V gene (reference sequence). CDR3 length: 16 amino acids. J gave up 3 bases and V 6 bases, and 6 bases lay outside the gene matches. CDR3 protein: CASSRTSGGGTDTQYF. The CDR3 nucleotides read TGTGCCAGCAGCCGCACTAGCGGGGGGGGAACAGATACGCAGTATTTT.

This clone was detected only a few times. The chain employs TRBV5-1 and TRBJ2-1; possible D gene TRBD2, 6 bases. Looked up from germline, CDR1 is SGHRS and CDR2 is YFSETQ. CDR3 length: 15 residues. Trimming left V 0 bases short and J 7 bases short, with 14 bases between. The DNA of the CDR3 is TGCGCCAGCAGCTTGGTAGGGACTCTCAAAAATGAGCAGTTCTTC. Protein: CASSLVGTLKNEQFF.

Written as DNA, the CDR3 is TGTGCCAGCAGCTCCGGGACAGGGCGGTACGAGCAGTACTTC. It specifies CASSSGTGRYEQYF. The genes are TRBV2 and TRBJ2-7, with 9 bases aligning to TRBD1. V lost 6 bases and J lost 4; bases outside the gene matches: 7. The CDR3 extends over 14 amino acids. The V gene's germline CDR1 is SNHLY and CDR2 FYNNEI. Based on the CDR3 plus reference TRBV2 and TRBJ2-7, the full variable domain is EPEVTQTPSHQVTQMGQEVILRCVPISNHLYFYWYRQILGQKVEFLVSFYNNEISEKSEIFDDQFSVERPDGSNFTLKIRSTKLEDSAMYFCASSSGTGRYEQYFGPGTRLTVT.

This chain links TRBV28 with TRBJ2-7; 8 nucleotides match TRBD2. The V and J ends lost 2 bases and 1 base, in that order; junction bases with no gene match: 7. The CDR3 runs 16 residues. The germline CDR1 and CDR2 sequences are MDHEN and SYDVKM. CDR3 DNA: TGTGCCAGCAGTTTAGTCGGGGGGGGCAGGTCCTACGAGCAGTACTTC. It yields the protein CASSLVGGGRSYEQYF.

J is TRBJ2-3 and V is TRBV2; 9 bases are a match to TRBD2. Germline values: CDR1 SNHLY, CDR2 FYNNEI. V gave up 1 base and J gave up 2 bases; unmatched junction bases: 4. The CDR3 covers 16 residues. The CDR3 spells CASSEVAGELTDTQYF. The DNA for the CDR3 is TGTGCCAGCAGTGAAGTAGCGGGGGAGCTCACAGATACGCAGTATTTT.

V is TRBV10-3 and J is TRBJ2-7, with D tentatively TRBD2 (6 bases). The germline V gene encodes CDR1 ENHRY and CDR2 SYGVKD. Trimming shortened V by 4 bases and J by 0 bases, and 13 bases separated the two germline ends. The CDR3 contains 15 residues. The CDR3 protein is CAISVGRDSSYEQYF. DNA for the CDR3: TGTGCCATCAGTGTGGGGCGGGATTCCTCCTACGAGCAGTACTTC.

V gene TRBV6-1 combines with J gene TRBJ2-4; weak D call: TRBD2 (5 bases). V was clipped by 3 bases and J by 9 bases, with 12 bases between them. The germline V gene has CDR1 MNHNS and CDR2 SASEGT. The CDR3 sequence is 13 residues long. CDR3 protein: CASSDETAGIQYF. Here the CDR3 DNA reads TGTGCCAGCAGTGACGAGACGGCGGGCATTCAGTACTTC.

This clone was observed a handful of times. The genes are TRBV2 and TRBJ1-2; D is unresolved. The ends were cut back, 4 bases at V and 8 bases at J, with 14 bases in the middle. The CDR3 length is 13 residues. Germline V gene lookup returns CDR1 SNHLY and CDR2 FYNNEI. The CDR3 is CASSGAGRRGYTF. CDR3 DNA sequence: TGTGCCAGCAGTGGGGCGGGGAGGCGAGGCTACACCTTC. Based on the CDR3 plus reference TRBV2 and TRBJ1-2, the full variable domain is EPEVTQTPSHQVTQMGQEVILRCVPISNHLYFYWYRQILGQKVEFLVSFYNNEISEKSEIFDDQFSVERPDGSNFTLKIRSTKLEDSAMYFCASSGAGRRGYTFGSGTRLTVV.

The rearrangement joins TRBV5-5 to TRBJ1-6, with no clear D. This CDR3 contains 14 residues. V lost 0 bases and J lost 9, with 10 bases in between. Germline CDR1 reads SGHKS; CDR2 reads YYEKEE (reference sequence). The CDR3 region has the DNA TGTGCCAGCAGCTTGGGTACCTATTTTTCACCCCTCCACTTT. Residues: CASSLGTYFSPLHF. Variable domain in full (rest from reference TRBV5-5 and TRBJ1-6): DAGVTQSPTHLIKTRGQQVTLRCSPISGHKSVSWYQQVLGQGPQFIFQYYEKEERGRGNFPDRFSARQFPNYSSELNVNALLLGDSALYLCASSLGTYFSPLHFGNGTRLTVT.

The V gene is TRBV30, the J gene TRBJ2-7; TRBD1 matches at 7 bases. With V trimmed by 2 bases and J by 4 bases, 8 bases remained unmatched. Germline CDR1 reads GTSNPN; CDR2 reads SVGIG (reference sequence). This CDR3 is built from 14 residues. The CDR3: CAWSSGTENYEQYF. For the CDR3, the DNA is TGTGCCTGGAGTTCGGGGACAGAAAATTACGAGCAGTACTTC.

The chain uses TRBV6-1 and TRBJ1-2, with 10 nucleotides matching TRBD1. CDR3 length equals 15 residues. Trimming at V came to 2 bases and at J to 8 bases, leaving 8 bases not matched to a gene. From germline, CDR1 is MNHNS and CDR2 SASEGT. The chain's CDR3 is CASSEFWTGGRGYTF. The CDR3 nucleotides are TGTGCCAGCAGTGAATTTTGGACAGGGGGTAGGGGCTACACCTTC.

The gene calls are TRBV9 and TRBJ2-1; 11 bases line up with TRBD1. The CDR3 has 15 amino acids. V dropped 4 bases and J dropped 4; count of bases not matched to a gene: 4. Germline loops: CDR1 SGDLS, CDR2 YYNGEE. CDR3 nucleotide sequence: TGTGCCAGCAGCCTCCGGGACAGGGGGTACAATGAGCAGTTCTTC. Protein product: CASSLRDRGYNEQFF.

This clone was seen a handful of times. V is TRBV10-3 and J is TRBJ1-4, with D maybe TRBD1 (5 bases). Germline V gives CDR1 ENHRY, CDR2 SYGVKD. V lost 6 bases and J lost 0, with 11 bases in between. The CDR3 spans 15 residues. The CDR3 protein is CAIRDTLTTNEKLFF. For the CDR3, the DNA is TGTGCCATCAGGGACACTTTAACAACTAATGAAAAACTGTTTTTT.

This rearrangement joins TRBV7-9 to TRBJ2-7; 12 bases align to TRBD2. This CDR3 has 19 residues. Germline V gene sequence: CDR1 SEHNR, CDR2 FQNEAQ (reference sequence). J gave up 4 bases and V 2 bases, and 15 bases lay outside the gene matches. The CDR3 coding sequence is TGTGCCAGCAGCTTAACCCTAGCGGGAGGGCCTATTGCCCGTTACGAGCAGTACTTC. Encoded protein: CASSLTLAGGPIARYEQYF.

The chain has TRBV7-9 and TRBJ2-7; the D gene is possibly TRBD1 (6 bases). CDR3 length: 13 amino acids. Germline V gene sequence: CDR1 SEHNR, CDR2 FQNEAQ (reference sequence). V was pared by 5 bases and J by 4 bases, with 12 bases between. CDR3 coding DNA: TGTGCCAGCAGCCCGGACAGCGAGTACGAGCAGTACTTC. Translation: CASSPDSEYEQYF.

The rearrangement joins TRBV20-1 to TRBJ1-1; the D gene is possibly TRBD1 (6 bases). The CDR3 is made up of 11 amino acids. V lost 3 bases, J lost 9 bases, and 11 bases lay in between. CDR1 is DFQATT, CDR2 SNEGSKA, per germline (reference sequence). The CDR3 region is CSARFGQQAFF. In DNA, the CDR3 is TGCAGTGCTAGGTTCGGACAGCAAGCTTTCTTT.

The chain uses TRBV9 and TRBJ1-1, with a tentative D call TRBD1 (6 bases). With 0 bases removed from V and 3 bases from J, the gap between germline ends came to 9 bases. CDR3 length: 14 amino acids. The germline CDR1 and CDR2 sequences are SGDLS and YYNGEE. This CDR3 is CASSVAQGHTEAFF. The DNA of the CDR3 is TGTGCCAGCAGCGTAGCACAGGGACACACTGAAGCTTTCTTT.

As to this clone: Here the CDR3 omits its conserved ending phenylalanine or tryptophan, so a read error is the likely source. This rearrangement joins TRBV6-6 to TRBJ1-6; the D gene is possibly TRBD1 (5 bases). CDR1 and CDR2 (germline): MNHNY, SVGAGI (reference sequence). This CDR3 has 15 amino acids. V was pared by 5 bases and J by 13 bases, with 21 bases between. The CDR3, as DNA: TGTGCCAGCAGTCCCCCCGGGACTATTAGCACCCCCCTCCACTCT. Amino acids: CASSPPGTISTPLHS.

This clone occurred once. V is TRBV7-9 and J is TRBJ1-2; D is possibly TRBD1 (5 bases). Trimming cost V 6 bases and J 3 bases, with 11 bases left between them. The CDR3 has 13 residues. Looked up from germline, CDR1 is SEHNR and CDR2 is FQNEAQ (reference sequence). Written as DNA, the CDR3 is TGTGCCAGCAGTATCGGGGGGGACTATGGCTACACCTTC. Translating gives CASSIGGDYGYTF.